Sequencing of this T cell receptor beta chain was carried out in a study of shared clonotypes between healthy human individuals. Here immunoSEQ multiplex PCR was the method, and the copy in TCRdb shows in-frame clones only, minus some. The sample consists of 2.5 million or so clones, approximately 90% of them appearing once. This CDR3 is 14 amino acids long. V was trimmed by 5 bases and J by 8 bases, leaving 18 bases between them. Germline CDR1 is SGHNT and CDR2 is YENEEA. The clonotype was recovered from a man between 18 and 29 years old in good health. V usage is TRBV11-3 and J usage is TRBJ1-2, with D perhaps TRBD1 (6 bases). The sample was naive CD4+ T cells sorted from blood. This sample's subset: CD45RA+ positively selected. Here the CDR3 reads CASSPAGTQGGYTF. CDR3 sequence (DNA): TGTGCCAGCAGCCCGGCCGGTACACAGGGAGGCTACACCTTC.